This T cell receptor beta chain stems from a study of T cell responses to AZD1222 COVID-19 vaccine. Findings of the study overall: Reports say nearly half of spike-specific TCRs go after unmutated variant regions. Possibly, clonal diversity was underestimated; donors were largely white British and included more females.

Some clones are missing from TCRdb's copy, which holds only in-frame ones; the method was immunoSEQ multiplex PCR. The repertoire includes fewer than 150,000 clones, 85% to 90% of them detected once, and 3% to 3.5% sits in the top ten. A note on this clone: Its target is not known.

The CDR3 is 12 residues long. Trimming left V 3 bases short and J 5 bases short, with 9 bases between. The V gene's germline CDR1 is SGHNT and CDR2 YYREEE (reference sequence). The sequence was collected from an adult who received the AZD1222 COVID-19 vaccine. The chain combines TRBV5-4 with TRBJ2-7; no firm D call. The starting material was peripheral blood, obtained 28 days after the second AZD1222 dose. This chain's CDR3 is CASSSPKNEQYF. The DNA of the CDR3 is TGTGCCAGCAGCTCCCCTAAGAACGAGCAGTACTTC. The variable domain in full, completed from reference TRBV5-4 and TRBJ2-7, reads ETGVTQSPTHLIKTRGQQVTLRCSSQSGHNTVSWYQQALGQGPQFIFQYYREEENGRGNFPPRFSGLQFPNYSSELNVNALELDDSALYLCASSSPKNEQYFGPGTRLTVT.